A single sample is the source of the 8 T cell receptor beta chains below, sequenced in a study of blood T cell repertoires in COVID-19. Data came from immunoSEQ multiplex PCR; TCRdb stores just in-frame clones and leaves some out. The sample carries hundreds of thousands of clones, 86% recorded once. Material for sequencing was peripheral blood. The origin of the receptors is a woman in her fifties or sixties who had recovered from COVID-19.

This chain connects TRBV18 to TRBJ1-2; perhaps TRBD1 as D (5 bases). Germline loops: CDR1 KGHSH, CDR2 LQKENI. V shed 2 bases and J shed 0 bases, with 10 bases lying between them. CDR3 length: 15 amino acids. CDR3: CASSPIREANYGYTF. Here the CDR3 DNA reads TGTGCCAGCTCACCAATCAGGGAAGCTAACTATGGCTACACCTTC.

This chain joins TRBV28 and TRBJ2-5; a possible D gene is TRBD1 (5 bases). Per the germline V gene, CDR1 is MDHEN and CDR2 is SYDVKM. Trimming shortened V by 8 bases and J by 5 bases, and 9 bases separated the two germline ends. The CDR3 is 11 residues long. The CDR3 DNA reads as TGTGCCAGCGGTCGACAGGAGACCCAGTACTTC. It specifies CASGRQETQYF. Drawing the rest from reference TRBV28 and TRBJ2-5, the complete variable domain is DVKVTQSSRYLVKRTGEKVFLECVQDMDHENMFWYRQDPGLGLRLIYFSYDVKMKEKGDIPEGYSVSREKKERFSLILESASTNQTSMYLCASGRQETQYFGPGTRLLVL.

The rearrangement links TRBV27 to TRBJ2-7; tentative D call: TRBD1 (6 bases). Per the germline V gene, CDR1 is MNHEY and CDR2 is SMNVEV (reference sequence). The CDR3 extends over 14 amino acids. V gave up 2 bases and J gave up 4 bases, with 12 bases separating them. This chain's CDR3 is CASSLRPDRYEQYF. The DNA for the CDR3 is TGTGCCAGCAGTTTACGCCCGGACAGATACGAGCAGTACTTC.

The gene calls are TRBV6-5 and TRBJ1-4, with unresolved D. This CDR3 is 15 amino acids long. V lost 2 bases and J lost 5, with 12 bases in between. Germline V gives CDR1 MNHEY, CDR2 SVGAGI. CDR3 residues: CASSYGQTLNEKLFF. CDR3 in DNA: TGTGCCAGCAGTTACGGGCAAACTCTCAATGAAAAACTGTTTTTT.

This clone was counted ten times or more. The rearrangement uses TRBV7-9 and TRBJ2-2; a weak D match, TRBD2 (7 bases). The germline gives CDR1 SEHNR, CDR2 FQNEAQ (reference sequence). The CDR3 runs to 17 residues. V lost 2 bases, J lost 4 bases, and 17 bases lay in between. The CDR3 loop reads CASSLQGGVRGTGELFF. For the CDR3, the DNA is TGTGCCAGCAGCTTACAAGGGGGGGTACGAGGCACCGGGGAGCTGTTTTTT. Looking up the rest from reference TRBV7-9 and TRBJ2-2 gives the full variable domain: DTGVSQNPRHKITKRGQNVTFRCDPISEHNRLYWYRQTLGQGPEFLTYFQNEAQLEKSRLLSDRFSAERPKGSFSTLEIQRTEQGDSAMYLCASSLQGGVRGTGELFFGEGSRLTVL.

The rearrangement uses TRBV7-3 and TRBJ2-3; TRBD1 matches at 8 bases. The CDR3 is 16 residues long. The germline V gene has CDR1 SGHTA and CDR2 FQGTGA. Trimming at V came to 5 bases and at J to 1 base, leaving 8 bases not matched to a gene. The CDR3 protein is CASSASGQAGTDTQYF. Written as DNA, the CDR3 is TGTGCCAGCAGCGCCTCGGGACAGGCGGGCACAGATACGCAGTATTTT.

The rearrangement links TRBV6-1 to TRBJ1-1; D perhaps matches TRBD1 (6 bases). The CDR3 contains 16 residues. V lost 0 bases and J lost 1, with 12 bases in between. Germline V gene lookup returns CDR1 MNHNS and CDR2 SASEGT. This chain's CDR3 is CASSEAGWGQNTEAFF. CDR3 in DNA: TGTGCCAGCAGTGAAGCAGGATGGGGGCAGAACACTGAAGCTTTCTTT.

This chain uses TRBV11-1 with TRBJ2-5; possible D gene TRBD1, 5 bases. The CDR3 is 13 residues long. V was clipped by 5 bases and J by 4 bases, with 11 bases between them. Germline V gene data show CDR1 as SGHAT and CDR2 as FQDESV (reference sequence). In DNA, the CDR3 is TGTGCCAGCAGCCCCACAGGTTCAGAGACCCAGTACTTC. It specifies CASSPTGSETQYF.